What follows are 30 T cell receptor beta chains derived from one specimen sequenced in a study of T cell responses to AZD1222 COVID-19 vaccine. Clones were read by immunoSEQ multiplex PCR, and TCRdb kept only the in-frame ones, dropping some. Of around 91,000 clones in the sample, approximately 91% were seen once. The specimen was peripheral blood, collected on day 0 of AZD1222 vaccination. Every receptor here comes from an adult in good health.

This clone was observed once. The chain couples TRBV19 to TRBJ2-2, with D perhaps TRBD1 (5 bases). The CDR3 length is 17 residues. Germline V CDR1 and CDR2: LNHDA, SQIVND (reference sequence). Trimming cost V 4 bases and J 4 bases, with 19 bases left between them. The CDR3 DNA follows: TGTGCCAGTAGTAGGAAGGGGAACCTCCCGGGCACCGGGGAGCTGTTTTTT. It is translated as CASSRKGNLPGTGELFF.

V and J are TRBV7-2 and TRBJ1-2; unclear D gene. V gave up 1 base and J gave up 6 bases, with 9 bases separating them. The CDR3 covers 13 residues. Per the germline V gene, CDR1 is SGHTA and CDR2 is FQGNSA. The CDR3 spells CASSLGGGDGYTF. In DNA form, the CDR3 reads TGTGCCAGCAGCTTAGGGGGTGGGGATGGCTACACCTTC. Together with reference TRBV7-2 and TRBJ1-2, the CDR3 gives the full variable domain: GAGVSQSPSNKVTEKGKDVELRCDPISGHTALYWYRQSLGQGLEFLIYFQGNSAPDKSGLPSDRFSAERTGGSVSTLTIQRTQQEDSAVYLCASSLGGGDGYTFGSGTRLTVV.

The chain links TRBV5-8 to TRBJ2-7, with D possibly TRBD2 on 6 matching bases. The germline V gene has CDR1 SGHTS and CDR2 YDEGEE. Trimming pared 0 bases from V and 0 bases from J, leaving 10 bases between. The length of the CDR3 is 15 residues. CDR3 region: CASSLGLATSYEQYF. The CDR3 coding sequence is TGTGCCAGCAGCTTGGGTCTAGCGACCTCCTACGAGCAGTACTTC.

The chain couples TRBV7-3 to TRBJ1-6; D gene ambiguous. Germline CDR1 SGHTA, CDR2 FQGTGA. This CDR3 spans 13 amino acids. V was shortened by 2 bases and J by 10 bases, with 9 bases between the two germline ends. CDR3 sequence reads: CASSLLRGSPLHF. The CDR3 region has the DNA TGTGCCAGCAGCTTATTGCGGGGATCACCCCTCCACTTT.

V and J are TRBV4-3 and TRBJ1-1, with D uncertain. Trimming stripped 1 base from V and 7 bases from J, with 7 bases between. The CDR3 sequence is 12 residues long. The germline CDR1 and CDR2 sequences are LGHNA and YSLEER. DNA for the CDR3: TGCGCCAGCAGCCAAGTATCGGGTGAAGCTTTCTTT. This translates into CASSQVSGEAFF.

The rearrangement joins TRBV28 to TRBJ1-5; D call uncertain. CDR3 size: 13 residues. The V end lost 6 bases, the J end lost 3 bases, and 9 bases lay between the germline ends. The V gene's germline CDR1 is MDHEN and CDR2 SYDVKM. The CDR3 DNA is TGTGCCAGCAGGACCGGGCCCAATCAGCCCCAGCATTTT. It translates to CASRTGPNQPQHF. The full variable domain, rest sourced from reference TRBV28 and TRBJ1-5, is DVKVTQSSRYLVKRTGEKVFLECVQDMDHENMFWYRQDPGLGLRLIYFSYDVKMKEKGDIPEGYSVSREKKERFSLILESASTNQTSMYLCASRTGPNQPQHFGDGTRLSIL.

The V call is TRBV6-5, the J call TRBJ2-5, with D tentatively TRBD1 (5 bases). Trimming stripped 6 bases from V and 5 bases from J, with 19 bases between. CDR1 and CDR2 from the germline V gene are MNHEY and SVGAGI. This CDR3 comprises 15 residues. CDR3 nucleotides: TGTGCCAGCAGCACCTTCTGGACACCCATTGAGACCCAGTACTTC. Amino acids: CASSTFWTPIETQYF.

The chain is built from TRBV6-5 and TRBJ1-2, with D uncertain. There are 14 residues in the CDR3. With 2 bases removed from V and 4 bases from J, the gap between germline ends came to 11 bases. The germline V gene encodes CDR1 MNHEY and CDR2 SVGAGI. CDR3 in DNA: TGTGCCAGCAGTTACCCCGGACTGATCTATGGCTACACCTTC. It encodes CASSYPGLIYGYTF.

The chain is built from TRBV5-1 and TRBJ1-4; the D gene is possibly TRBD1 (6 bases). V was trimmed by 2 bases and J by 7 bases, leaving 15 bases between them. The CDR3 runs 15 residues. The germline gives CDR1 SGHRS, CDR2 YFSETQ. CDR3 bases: TGCGCCAGCAGCTTTACAGGGTCGAGTTTTGAAAAACTGTTTTTT. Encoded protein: CASSFTGSSFEKLFF.

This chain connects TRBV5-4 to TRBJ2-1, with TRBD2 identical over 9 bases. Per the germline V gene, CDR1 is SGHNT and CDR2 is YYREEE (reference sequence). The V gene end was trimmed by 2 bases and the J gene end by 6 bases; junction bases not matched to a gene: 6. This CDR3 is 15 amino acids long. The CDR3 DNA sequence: TGTGCCAGCAGCTTAGCGGGGGGACTGCTCAATGAGCAGTTCTTC. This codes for CASSLAGGLLNEQFF.

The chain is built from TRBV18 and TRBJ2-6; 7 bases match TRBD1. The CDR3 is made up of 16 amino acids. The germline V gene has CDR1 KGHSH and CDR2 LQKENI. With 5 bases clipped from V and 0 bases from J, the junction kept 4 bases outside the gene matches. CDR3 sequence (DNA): TGTGCCAGCTCAGCCGGGACAGACTCTGGGGCCAACGTCCTGACTTTC. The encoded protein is CASSAGTDSGANVLTF.

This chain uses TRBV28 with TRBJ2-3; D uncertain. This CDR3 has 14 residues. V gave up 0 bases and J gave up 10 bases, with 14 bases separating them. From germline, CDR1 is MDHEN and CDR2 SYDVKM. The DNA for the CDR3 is TGTGCCAGCAGTTTATGGACGGATTTATGGTCGCAGTATTTT. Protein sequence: CASSLWTDLWSQYF.

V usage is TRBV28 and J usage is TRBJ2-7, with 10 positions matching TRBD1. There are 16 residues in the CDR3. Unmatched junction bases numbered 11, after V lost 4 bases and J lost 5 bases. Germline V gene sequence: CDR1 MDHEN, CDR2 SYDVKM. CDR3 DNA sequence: TGTGCCAGCAGTTCCCCCGGGACAGGGGCACCCGACGAGCAGTACTTC. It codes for CASSSPGTGAPDEQYF.

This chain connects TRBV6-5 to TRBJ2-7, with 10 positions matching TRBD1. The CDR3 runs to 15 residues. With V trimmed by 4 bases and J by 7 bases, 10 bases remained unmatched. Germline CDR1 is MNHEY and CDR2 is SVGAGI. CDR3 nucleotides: TGTGCCAGCAGTTCCCCGGGACAGGGGAATTATGAGCAGTACTTC. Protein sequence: CASSSPGQGNYEQYF.

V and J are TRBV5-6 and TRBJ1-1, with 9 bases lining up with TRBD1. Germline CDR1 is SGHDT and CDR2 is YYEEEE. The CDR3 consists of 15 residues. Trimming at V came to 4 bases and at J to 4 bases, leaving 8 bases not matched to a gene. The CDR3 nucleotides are TGTGCCAGCAGCCCAACAGGGGGCGCCGGCACTGAAGCTTTCTTT. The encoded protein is CASSPTGGAGTEAFF.

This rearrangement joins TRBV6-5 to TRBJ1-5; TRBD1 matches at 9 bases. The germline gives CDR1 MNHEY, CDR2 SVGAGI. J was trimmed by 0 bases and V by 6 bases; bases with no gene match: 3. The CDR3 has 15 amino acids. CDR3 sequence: CASRRTGDSNQPQHF. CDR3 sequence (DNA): TGTGCCAGCAGGCGGACAGGGGATAGCAATCAGCCCCAGCATTTT.

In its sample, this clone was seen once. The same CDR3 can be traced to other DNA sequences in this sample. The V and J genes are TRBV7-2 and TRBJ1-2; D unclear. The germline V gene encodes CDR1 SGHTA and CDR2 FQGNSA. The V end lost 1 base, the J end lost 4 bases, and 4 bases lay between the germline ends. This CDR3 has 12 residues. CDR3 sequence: CASSLGGYGYTF. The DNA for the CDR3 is TGTGCCAGCAGCTTAGGGGGCTATGGCTACACCTTC.

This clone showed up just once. In DNA form, the CDR3 reads TGTGCCAGCAGCTCGGACAGCAGTCGCACAGATACGCAGTATTTT. The encoded protein is CASSSDSSRTDTQYF. J is TRBJ2-3 and V is TRBV7-2, with a tentative D call TRBD1 (6 bases). Trimming took off 4 bases at V and 1 base at J, with 12 bases between the two ends. The CDR3 has 15 amino acids. Germline loops: CDR1 SGHTA, CDR2 FQGNSA. Variable domain in full (rest from reference TRBV7-2 and TRBJ2-3): GAGVSQSPSNKVTEKGKDVELRCDPISGHTALYWYRQSLGQGLEFLIYFQGNSAPDKSGLPSDRFSAERTGGSVSTLTIQRTQQEDSAVYLCASSSDSSRTDTQYFGPGTRLTVL.

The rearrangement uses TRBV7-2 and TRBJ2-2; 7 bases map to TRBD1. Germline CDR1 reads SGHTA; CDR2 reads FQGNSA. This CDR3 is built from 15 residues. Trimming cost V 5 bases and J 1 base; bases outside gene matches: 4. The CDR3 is CASSPRTGNTGELFF. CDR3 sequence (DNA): TGTGCCAGCAGCCCTCGGACAGGGAACACCGGGGAGCTGTTTTTT.

CDR3 residues: CASSYFPGQGYGYTF. The CDR3 DNA follows: TGTGCCAGCAGTTACTTCCCGGGACAGGGCTATGGCTACACCTTC. The chain joins TRBV6-2 or TRBV6-3 to TRBJ1-2, with TRBD1 matching 9 bases. After removal of 1 base from V and 4 bases from J, the junction contained 4 bases not matched to a gene. Germline V gene lookup returns CDR1 MNHEY and CDR2 SVGEGT. The CDR3 is 15 amino acids.

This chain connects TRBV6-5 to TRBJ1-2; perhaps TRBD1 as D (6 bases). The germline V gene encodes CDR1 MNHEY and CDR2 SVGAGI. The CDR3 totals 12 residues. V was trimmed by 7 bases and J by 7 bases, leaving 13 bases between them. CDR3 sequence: CASTKQGGGYTF. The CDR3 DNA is TGTGCCAGCACTAAACAGGGCGGTGGCTACACCTTC.

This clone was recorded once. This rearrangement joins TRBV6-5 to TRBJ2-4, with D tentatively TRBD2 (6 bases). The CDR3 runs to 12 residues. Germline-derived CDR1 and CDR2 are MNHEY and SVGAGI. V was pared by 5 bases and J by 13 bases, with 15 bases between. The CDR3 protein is CASSPGQRVQYF. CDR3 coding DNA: TGTGCCAGCAGTCCTGGTCAGCGGGTGCAGTACTTC.

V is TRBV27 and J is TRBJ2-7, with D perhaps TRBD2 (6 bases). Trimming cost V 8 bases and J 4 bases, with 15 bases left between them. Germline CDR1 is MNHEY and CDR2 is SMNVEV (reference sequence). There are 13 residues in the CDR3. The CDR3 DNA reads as TGTGCCAGCGGGACTGGACGATTGTACGAGCAGTACTTC. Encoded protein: CASGTGRLYEQYF.

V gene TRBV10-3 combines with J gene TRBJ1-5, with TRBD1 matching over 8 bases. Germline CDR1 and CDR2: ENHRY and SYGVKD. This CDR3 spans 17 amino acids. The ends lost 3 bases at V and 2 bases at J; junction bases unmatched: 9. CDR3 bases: TGTGCCATCAGTGAACCCGACAGGGGCGGGGGCAATCAGCCCCAGCATTTT. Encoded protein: CAISEPDRGGGNQPQHF.

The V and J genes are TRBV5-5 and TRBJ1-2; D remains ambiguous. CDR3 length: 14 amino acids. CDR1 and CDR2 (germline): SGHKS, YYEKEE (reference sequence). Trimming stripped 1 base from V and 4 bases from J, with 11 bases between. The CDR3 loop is CASSLWGIGYGYTF. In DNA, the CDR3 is TGTGCCAGCAGCTTGTGGGGTATCGGCTATGGCTACACCTTC.

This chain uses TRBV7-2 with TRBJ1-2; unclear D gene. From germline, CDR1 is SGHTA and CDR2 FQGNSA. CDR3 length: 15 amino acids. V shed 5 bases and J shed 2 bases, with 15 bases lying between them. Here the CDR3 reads CASSPPAGRNYGYTF. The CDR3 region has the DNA TGTGCCAGCAGCCCTCCTGCGGGCCGCAACTATGGCTACACCTTC.

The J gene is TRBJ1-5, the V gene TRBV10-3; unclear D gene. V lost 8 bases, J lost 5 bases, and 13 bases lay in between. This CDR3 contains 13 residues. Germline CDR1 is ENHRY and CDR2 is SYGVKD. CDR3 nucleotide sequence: TGTGCCATCGGAGGGCAGGTTGATCAGCCCCAGCATTTT. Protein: CAIGGQVDQPQHF.

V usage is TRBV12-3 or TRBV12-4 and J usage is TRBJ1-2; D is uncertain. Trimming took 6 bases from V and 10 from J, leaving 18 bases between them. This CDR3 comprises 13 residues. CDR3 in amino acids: CASRLTWLGNYTF. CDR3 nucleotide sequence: TGTGCCAGCAGGTTGACATGGTTGGGAAACTACACCTTC.

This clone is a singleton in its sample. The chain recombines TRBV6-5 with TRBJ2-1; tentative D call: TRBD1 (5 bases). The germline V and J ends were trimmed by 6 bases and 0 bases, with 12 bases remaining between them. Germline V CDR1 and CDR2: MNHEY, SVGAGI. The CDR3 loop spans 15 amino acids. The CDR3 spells CASRGPPSSYNEQFF. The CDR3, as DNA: TGTGCCAGCAGGGGGCCCCCAAGCTCCTACAATGAGCAGTTCTTC.

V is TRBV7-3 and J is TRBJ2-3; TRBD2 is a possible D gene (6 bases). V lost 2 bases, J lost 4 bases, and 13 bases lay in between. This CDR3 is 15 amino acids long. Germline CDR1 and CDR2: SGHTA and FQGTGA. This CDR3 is CASSLLDGGSDTQYF. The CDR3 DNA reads TGTGCCAGCAGCTTACTCGACGGAGGGTCAGATACGCAGTATTTT.